Given below is one T cell receptor (beta chain) in context. This record belongs to a study of blood T cell repertoires in COVID-19. CDR1 and CDR2 (germline): SNHLY, FYNNEI. Trimming pared 6 bases from V and 9 bases from J, leaving 14 bases between. The CDR3 is 12 amino acids. TCRdb's copy holds only in-frame clones and misses some; the assay was immunoSEQ multiplex PCR. This repertoire shows under 95,000 clones, about 85% found once; its top ten account for approximately 2.3%. Sequenced sample: peripheral blood. The J gene is TRBJ1-1, the V gene TRBV2; a weak D match, TRBD1 (5 bases). The TCR was taken from a woman in her 70s with acute or convalescent COVID-19. CDR3: CASSQTGSKAFF. CDR3 DNA sequence: TGTGCCAGCAGCCAAACAGGATCGAAAGCTTTCTTT.